This TCR beta chain was sequenced in a study of T cells expressing NK-cell markers. Background on the study: Sequenced donors, eight in total, included seven who were HCMV-seropositive and one who was seronegative.

TCRdb reprocessed the 5' RACE reads, keeping one entry per CDR3 protein, no DNA. The sample includes 300,000 to 450,000 distinct CDR3 sequences. From germline, CDR1 is GTSNPN and CDR2 SVGIG (reference sequence). This CDR3 region has 15 residues. General study findings and limits: The HCMV specificity of the expanded NKG2C+ T cell clones stayed unresolved. The CD3+CD56-NKG2C+ fraction of a handful of donors was likewise dominated by these clonotypes.

As for this clonotype: Its antigen is unknown.

J is TRBJ1-4 and V is TRBV30. Sequencing was done on a sample of blood T cells: a sorted CD56 or NKG2C T cell subset, CD4+ or CD8+ T cells, or bulk PBMC T cells (not recorded which). This sequence originates from a man aged 18 to 70 in good health. This chain's CDR3 is CAWTAGLATNEKLFF.